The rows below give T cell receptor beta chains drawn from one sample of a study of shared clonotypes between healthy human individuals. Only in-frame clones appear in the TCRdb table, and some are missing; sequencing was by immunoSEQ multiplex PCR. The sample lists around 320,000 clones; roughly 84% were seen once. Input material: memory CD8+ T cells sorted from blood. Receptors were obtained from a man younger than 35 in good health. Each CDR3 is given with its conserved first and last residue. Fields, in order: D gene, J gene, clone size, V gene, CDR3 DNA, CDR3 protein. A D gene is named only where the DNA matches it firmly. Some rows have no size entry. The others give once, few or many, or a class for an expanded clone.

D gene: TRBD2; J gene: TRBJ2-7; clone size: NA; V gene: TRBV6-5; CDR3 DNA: TGTGCCAGCAGTTACTCCTCGGGAGGCGTCTACGAGCAGTACTTC; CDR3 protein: CASSYSSGGVYEQYF
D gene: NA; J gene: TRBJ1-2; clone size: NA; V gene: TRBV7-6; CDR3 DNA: TGTGCCAGCAGCTTACACCCCTTGGAAGGGGCAGGCTACACCTTC; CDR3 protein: CASSLHPLEGAGYTF
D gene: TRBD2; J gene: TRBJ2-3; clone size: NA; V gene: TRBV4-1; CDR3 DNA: TGCGCCAGCAGCCGCAAGGCGGGACTAGCGACACACACAGATACGCAGTATTTT; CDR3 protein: CASSRKAGLATHTDTQYF
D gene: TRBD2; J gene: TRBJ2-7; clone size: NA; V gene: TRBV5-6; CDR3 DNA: TGTGCCAGCAGCTTGGCAAGCGGAGGCGGGAGCTCCTACGAGCAGTACTTC; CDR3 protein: CASSLASGGGSSYEQYF
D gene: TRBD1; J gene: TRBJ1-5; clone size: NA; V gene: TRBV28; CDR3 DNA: TGTGCCAGCAAAGCTCGGGACAGGCCCAGGCAGCCCCAGCATTTT; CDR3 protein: CASKARDRPRQPQHF
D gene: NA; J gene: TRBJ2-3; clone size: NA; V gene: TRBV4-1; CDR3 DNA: TGCGCCAGCAGCCATGACATGTTGAGCACAGATACGCAGTATTTT; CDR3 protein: CASSHDMLSTDTQYF
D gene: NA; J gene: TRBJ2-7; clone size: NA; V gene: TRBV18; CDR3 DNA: TGTGCCAGCTCACCACCTGATGTTTACGAGCAGTACTTC; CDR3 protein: CASSPPDVYEQYF
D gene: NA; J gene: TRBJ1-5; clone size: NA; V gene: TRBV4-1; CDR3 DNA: TGCGCCAGCAGCCCCGCGCCGGGTTACGGGCCCCAGCATTTT; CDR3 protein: CASSPAPGYGPQHF
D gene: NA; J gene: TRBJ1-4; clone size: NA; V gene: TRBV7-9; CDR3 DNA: TGTGCCAGCAGCTCCGTAAGGCCCAATGAAAAACTGTTTTTT; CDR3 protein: CASSSVRPNEKLFF
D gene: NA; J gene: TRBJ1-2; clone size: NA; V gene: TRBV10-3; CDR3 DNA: TGTGCCATCGAGGGCGCATACCAGAGCCCAGTCCTATATGGCTACACCTTC; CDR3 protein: CAIEGAYQSPVLYGYTF
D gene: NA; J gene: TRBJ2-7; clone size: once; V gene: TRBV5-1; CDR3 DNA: TGCGCCAGCAGCTTTCGGTCCGACTCCTACGAGCAGTACTTC; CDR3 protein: CASSFRSDSYEQYF
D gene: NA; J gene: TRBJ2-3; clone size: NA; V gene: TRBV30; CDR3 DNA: TGTGCCTGGAGTGTACCACGGAAAAACACAGATACGCAGTATTTT; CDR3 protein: CAWSVPRKNTDTQYF
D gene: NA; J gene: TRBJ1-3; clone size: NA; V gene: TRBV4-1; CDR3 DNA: TGCGCCAGCAGCCAAGACCCGGGGTCTGGAAACACCATATATTTT; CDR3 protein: CASSQDPGSGNTIYF
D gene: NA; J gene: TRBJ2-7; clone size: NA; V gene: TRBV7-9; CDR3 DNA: TGTGCCAGCAGCTTTACTGGGGCCAACTACGAGCAGTACTTC; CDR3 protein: CASSFTGANYEQYF
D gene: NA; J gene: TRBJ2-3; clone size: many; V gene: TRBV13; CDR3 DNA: TGTGCCAGCAGCCTAAGCACAGATACGCAGTATTTT; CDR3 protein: CASSLSTDTQYF
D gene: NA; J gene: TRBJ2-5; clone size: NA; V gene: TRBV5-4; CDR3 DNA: TGTGCCAGCAGCTCCACGCAAGAGACCCAGTACTTC; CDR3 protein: CASSSTQETQYF
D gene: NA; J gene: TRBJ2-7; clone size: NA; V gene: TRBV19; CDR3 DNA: TGTGCCAGTAGTATAAACGGACTCTACGAGCAGTACTTC; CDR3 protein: CASSINGLYEQYF
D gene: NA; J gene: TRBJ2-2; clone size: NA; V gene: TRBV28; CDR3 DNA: TGTGCCAGCAGTTTAGGTCCTAGGGGGAGGGGACCGAACACCGGGGAGCTGTTTTTT; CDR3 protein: CASSLGPRGRGPNTGELFF
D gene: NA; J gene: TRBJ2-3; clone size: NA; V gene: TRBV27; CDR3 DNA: TGTGCCAGCGGGGACTTCACAGATACGCAGTATTTT; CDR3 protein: CASGDFTDTQYF
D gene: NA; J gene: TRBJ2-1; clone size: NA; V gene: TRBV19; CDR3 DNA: TGTGCCAGTAGCCCTTTGTGGAGTGAATACAATGAGCAGTTCTTC; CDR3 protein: CASSPLWSEYNEQFF
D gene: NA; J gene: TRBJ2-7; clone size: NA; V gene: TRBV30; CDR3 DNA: TGTGCCTGGAGTTTCGAATCCTACGAGCAGTACTTC; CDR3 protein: CAWSFESYEQYF
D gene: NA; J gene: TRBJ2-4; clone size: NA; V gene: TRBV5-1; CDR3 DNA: TGCGCCAGCAGACCGTTCAGGGGTATCAAAAACATTCAGTACTTC; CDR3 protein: CASRPFRGIKNIQYF
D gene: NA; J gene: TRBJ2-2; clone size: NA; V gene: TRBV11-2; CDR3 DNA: TGTGCCAGCAGCACTCCCGGGACCCACGGGGACACCGGGGAGCTGTTTTTT; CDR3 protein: CASSTPGTHGDTGELFF
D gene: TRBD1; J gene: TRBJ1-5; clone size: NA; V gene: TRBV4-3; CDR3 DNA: TGCGCCAGCAGCCACTCCTACAGGGGGCGTCAGCCCCAGCATTTT; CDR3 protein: CASSHSYRGRQPQHF
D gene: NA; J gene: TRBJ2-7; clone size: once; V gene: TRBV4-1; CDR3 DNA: TGCGCCAGCAGCCAAGTCGATGCAGGGTTTTACGAGCAGTACTTC; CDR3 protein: CASSQVDAGFYEQYF
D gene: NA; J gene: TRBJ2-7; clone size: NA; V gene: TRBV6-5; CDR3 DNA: TGTGCCAGCAGTTACTCTATGGTTTCCGAGCAGTACTTC; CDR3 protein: CASSYSMVSEQYF
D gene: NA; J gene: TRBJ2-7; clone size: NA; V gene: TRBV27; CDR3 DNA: TGTGCCAGCAGTTCTGTCCGGAGCTCCTACGAGCAGTACTTC; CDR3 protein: CASSSVRSSYEQYF
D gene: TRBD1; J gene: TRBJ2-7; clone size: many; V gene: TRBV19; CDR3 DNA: TGTGCCAGTAGTCCTCGGACAGGGATCTCCTACGAGCAGTACTTC; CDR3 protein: CASSPRTGISYEQYF
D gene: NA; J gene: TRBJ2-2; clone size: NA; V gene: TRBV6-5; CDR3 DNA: TGTGCCAGCAGCGCGGGGTGGTCCGGGGAGCTGTTTTTT; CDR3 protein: CASSAGWSGELFF
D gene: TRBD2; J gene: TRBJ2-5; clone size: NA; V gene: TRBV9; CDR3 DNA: TGTGCCAGCAGCCAGGCGGGGGAAGAGAAAGAGACCCAGTACTTC; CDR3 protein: CASSQAGEEKETQYF
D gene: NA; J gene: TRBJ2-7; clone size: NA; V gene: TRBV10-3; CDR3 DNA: TGTGCCATCCAAAGCCCAGACCGAGGGTACGAGCAGTACTTC; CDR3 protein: CAIQSPDRGYEQYF
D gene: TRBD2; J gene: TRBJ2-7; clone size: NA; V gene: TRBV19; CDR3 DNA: TGTGCCAGTAGTATCTCCCCCGCTAGCGGGGAGACCTACGAGCAGTACTTC; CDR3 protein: CASSISPASGETYEQYF
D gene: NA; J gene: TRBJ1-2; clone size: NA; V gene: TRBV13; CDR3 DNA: TGTGCCAGCAGCTTTCAGGGGTATGGCTACACCTTC; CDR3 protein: CASSFQGYGYTF
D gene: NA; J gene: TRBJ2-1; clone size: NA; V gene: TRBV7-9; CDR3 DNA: TGTGCCAGCCCCTTAGGGGGGCAGGGCTGGGGCAATGAGCAGTTCTTC; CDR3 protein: CASPLGGQGWGNEQFF
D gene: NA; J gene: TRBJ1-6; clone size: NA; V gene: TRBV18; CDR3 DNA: TGTGCCAGCTCACCCCCCCCTTCAAGCTCCTATAATTCACCCCTCCACTTT; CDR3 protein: CASSPPPSSSYNSPLHF
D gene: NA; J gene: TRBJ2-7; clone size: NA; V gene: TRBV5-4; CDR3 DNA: TGTGCCAGCAGCTTGGAGGGCAGCACCTACGAGCAGTACTTC; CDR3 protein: CASSLEGSTYEQYF
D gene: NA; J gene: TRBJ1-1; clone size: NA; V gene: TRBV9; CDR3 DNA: TGTGCCAGCAGCGTATCGATAGGGGGTCTGAACACTGAAGCTTTCTTT; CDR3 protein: CASSVSIGGLNTEAFF
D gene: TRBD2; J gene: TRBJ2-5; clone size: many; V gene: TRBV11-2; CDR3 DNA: TGTGCCAGCAGCTTCCGGACTAGCGGAGAAGAGACCCAGTACTTC; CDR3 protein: CASSFRTSGEETQYF
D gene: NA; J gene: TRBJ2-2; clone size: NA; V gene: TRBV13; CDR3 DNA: NA; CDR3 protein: CASISGTSGRELFF
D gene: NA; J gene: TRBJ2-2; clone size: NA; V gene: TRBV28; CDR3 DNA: TGTGCCAGCAGTTTCTGGACAGAGAACACCGGGGAGCTGTTTTTT; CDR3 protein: CASSFWTENTGELFF
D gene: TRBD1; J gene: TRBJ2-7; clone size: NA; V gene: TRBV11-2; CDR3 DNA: TGTGCCAGCAGTTGGGGAGGGACAGGGAACGAGCAGTACTTC; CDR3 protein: CASSWGGTGNEQYF
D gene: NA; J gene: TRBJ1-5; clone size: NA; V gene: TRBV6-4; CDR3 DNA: TGTGCCAGCAGTGACTTGGGGGCCCCTAGCAATCAGCCCCAGCATTTT; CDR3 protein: CASSDLGAPSNQPQHF
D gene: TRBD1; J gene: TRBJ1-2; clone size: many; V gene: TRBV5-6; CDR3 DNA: TGTGCCAGCAGCTTGTGGCAGGGGGTAGATGGCTACACCTTC; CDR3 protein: CASSLWQGVDGYTF
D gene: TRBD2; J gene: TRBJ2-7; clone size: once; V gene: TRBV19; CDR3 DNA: TGTGCCAGTAGTATAGAAGCGGGGCAGACCTACGAGCAGTACTTC; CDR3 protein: CASSIEAGQTYEQYF
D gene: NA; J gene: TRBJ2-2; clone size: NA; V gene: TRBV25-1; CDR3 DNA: TGTGCCAGCAGTGAAGTCACCGGGGAGCTGTTTTTT; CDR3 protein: CASSEVTGELFF
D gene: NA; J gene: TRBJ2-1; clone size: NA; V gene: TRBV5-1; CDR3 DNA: TGCGCCAGCAGCTTGGGGCTAGTTGGCTACAATGAGCAGTTCTTC; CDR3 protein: CASSLGLVGYNEQFF
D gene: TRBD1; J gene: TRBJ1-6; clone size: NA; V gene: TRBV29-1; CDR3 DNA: TGCAGCGCAAGGGACAGGTCTTTGGCTTCACCCCTCCACTTT; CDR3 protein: CSARDRSLASPLHF
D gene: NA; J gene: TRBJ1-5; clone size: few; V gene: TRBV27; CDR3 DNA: TGTGCCAGCGGCTGGAGTCAGCCCCAGCATTTT; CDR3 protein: CASGWSQPQHF
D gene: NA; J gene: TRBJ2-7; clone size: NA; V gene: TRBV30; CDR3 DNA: TGTGCCTGGAGTAAGGGGCGCATCTACGAGCAGTACTTC; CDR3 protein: CAWSKGRIYEQYF
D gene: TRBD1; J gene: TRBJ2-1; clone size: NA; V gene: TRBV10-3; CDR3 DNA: TGTGCCATCAGTGAGCCCCCAGGGGGTCTATCCTACAATGAGCAGTTCTTC; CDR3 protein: CAISEPPGGLSYNEQFF
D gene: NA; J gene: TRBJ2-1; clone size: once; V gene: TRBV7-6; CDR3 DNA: TGTGCCAGCAGCTTATTCGGACTCGATAATTACAATGAGCAGTTCTTC; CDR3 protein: CASSLFGLDNYNEQFF
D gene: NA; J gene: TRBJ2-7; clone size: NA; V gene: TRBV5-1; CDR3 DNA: TGCGCCAGCAGCGAGACAGGCCCGGGCATCAACGAGCAGTACTTC; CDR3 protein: CASSETGPGINEQYF
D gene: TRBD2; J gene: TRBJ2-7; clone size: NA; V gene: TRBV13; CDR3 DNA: TGTGCCAGCAGCACCTGGACTAGCGGGGACAGTCCCGACGAGCAGTACTTC; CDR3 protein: CASSTWTSGDSPDEQYF
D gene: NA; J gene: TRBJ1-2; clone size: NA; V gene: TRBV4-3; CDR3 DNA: TGCGCCAGCAGCCAAGATTCCGGGATAGTCTATGGCTACACCTTC; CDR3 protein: CASSQDSGIVYGYTF